The clone carrying this TCR beta chain was seen only once. Its specificity is not known. The sample originates from a study of OX40 agonist ivuxolimab in advanced cancers. Findings and limits, study-wide: In the 0.1 to 3.0 mg/kg range, CD4+ and CD8+ blood T cells had expanded clonally by week 6.

Assay used: immunoSEQ multiplex PCR; TCRdb lists only in-frame clones, some missing. The sample holds some 41,000 clones, approximately 90% seen once. The sample here was CD4+ or CD8+ T cells sorted from blood, taken in a trial of the OX40 agonist ivuxolimab. The sequence was collected from an adult with an advanced solid tumor such as melanoma, head and neck, liver or kidney cancer.

The CDR3 is CASGESPRETQYF. The CDR3 region has the DNA TGTGCTAGTGGTGAAAGCCCGAGGGAGACCCAGTACTTC. J is TRBJ2-5 and V is TRBV12-5; no reliable D call. Germline assignment: CDR1 LGHNT and CDR2 FRNRAP. This CDR3 is built from 13 residues. Trimming took 5 bases from V and 5 from J, leaving 12 bases between them.